This TCR beta chain was obtained from a study of blood T cell repertoires in COVID-19. Authors' data handling: Nucleated cell number was recorded as an estimate derived from reference gene primer amplification. Some clones are missing from TCRdb's copy, which holds only in-frame ones; the method was immunoSEQ multiplex PCR. From that table come the V and J calls and clone size; the DNA was used to work out D and trimming. The sample has 350,000 to 400,000 clones, around 87% seen once. The sequence was obtained from a woman aged 25 to 39 with acute COVID-19. Sequencing was done on a sample of PBMCs or T cells enriched from blood (not recorded which).

This chain's CDR3 is CASSGGIQETQYF. The CDR3 coding sequence is TGTGCCAGCAGCGGGGGGATCCAAGAGACCCAGTACTTC. The gene calls are TRBV7-2 and TRBJ2-5, with D possibly matching TRBD2 (6 bases). The germline gives CDR1 SGHTA, CDR2 FQGNSA. Trimming took 5 bases from V and 1 from J, leaving 8 bases between them. This CDR3 has 13 residues.